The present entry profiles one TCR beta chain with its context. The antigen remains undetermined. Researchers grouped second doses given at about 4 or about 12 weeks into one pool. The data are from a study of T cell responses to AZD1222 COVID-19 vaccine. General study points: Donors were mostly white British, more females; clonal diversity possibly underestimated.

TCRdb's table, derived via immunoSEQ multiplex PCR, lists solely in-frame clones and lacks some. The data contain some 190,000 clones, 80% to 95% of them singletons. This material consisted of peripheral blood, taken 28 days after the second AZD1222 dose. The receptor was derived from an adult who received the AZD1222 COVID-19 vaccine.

CDR3 sequence (DNA): TGTGCCAGCAATGCTGAAGCTTTCTTT. Amino acid sequence: CASNAEAFF. The gene calls are TRBV27 and TRBJ1-1; D not resolved. The CDR3 is 9 amino acids. Deletions cut 7 bases from V and 6 bases from J, with 3 bases between. Germline V CDR1 and CDR2: MNHEY, SMNVEV (reference sequence).